This T cell receptor beta chain was retrieved from a study of vaccination effects on CD4 cells after COVID-19. The repertoire was sequenced with immunoSEQ multiplex PCR; TCRdb's copy has only in-frame clones and lacks some. The sample lists 25,000 to 35,000 clones, roughly 80% seen once, with more than 5% in the top ten. ViraFEST assay sequencing came after antigen-specific CD4+ T cells were expanded with viral peptide pools. At the end of around 11 days of culture, CD4+ T cells were isolated. Two doses of BNT162b2 or mRNA-1273 vaccine were administered to participants. Nucleocapsid antibody tests were negative, and the vaccine recipients had no prior SARS-CoV-2 infection. V trimming: 2 bases; J trimming: 8 bases; junction bases outside the gene matches: 8. This CDR3 is built from 15 residues. Per germline, CDR1 MNHNY and CDR2 SVGAGI (reference sequence). This clone was detected once. The antigen is undetermined.

The receptor comes from a human donor who received a COVID-19 vaccine. Some clones in this sample may be carry-over from other donors' samples. The chain uses TRBV6-6 and TRBJ1-5; 8 nucleotides match TRBD1. The sequencing used CD4+ T cells from PBMCs cultured with SARS-CoV-2 spike peptides, collected after COVID-19 vaccination. CDR3 sequence: CASSYPTGDNEPQHF. As DNA, the CDR3 is TGTGCCAGCAGTTACCCGACAGGGGATAATGAGCCCCAGCATTTT.